This entry describes one T cell receptor beta chain. The antigen is unknown. Samples underwent the assay at deep level. Here immunoSEQ multiplex PCR was the method, and the copy in TCRdb shows in-frame clones only, minus some. Here the sample spans about 1 million clones, around 74% being singletons. The data are from a study of shared clonotypes between healthy human individuals. The study, taken as a whole, reports: With a few donors compared, around 5.4% of naive CD4 clonotypes were shared. Relative to memory subsets, naive subsets generally showed larger estimated richness. An expected dependence of interdonor clonotype sharing on sequencing depth was noted.

Trimming stripped 5 bases from V and 2 bases from J, with 15 bases between. The CDR3 totals 15 residues. In germline, CDR1 is LNHDA, CDR2 SQIVND (reference sequence). Sequencing was done on a sample of memory CD4+ T cells sorted from blood. Subset here: CD45RA-negative fraction. J is TRBJ1-1 and V is TRBV19; D not certain. This receptor was obtained from a man between 18 and 29 years old in good health. The CDR3 sequence: CASSAQVRANTEAFF. The CDR3 region has the DNA TGTGCCAGTAGTGCCCAGGTGAGGGCTAACACTGAAGCTTTCTTT.